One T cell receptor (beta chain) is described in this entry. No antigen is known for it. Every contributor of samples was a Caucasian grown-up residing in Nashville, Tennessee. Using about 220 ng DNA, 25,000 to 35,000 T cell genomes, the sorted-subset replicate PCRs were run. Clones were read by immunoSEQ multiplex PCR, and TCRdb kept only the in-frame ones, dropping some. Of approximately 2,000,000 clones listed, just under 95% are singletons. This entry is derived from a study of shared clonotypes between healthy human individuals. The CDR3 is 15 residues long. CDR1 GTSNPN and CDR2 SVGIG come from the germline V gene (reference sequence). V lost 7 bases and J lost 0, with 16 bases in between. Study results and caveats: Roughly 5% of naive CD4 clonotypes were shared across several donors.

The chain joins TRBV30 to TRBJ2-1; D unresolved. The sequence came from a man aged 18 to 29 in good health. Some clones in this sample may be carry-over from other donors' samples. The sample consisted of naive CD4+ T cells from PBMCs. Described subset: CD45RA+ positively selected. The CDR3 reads CASGGVLSSYNEQFF. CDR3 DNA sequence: TGTGCCTCCGGTGGGGTGCTTAGCTCCTACAATGAGCAGTTCTTC.